This T cell receptor (beta chain) originates from a study of shared clonotypes between healthy human individuals. Clones were sequenced by immunoSEQ multiplex PCR, and TCRdb holds only the in-frame ones, with some missing. The data hold fewer than 3 million clones, with 92% observed a single time. Into CD45RA+ naive and CD45RA-negative memory subsets, the CD4+ cells were split. The CDR3 contains 16 residues. J lost 0 bases, V lost 0 bases, and 7 bases had no gene match. Germline-derived CDR1 and CDR2 are GTSNPN and SVGIG (reference sequence). The receptor was derived from a man aged 18 to 29 in good health. Some clones in this sample may be carry-over from other donors' samples. The sequenced sample was naive CD4+ T cells from PBMCs. As for subset: CD45RA+ positively selected. V usage is TRBV30 and J usage is TRBJ1-2, with TRBD1 identical over 7 bases. The CDR3 nucleotides are TGTGCCTGGAGTGTAAGACAGGGTCTGACTAACTATGGCTACACCTTC. Protein product: CAWSVRQGLTNYGYTF. Looking up the rest from reference TRBV30 and TRBJ1-2 gives the full variable domain: SQTIHQWPATLVQPVGSPLSLECTVEGTSNPNLYWYRQAAGRGLQLLFYSVGIGQISSEVPQNLSASRPQDRQFILSSKKLLLSDSGFYLCAWSVRQGLTNYGYTFGSGTRLTVV.